This T cell receptor beta chain was obtained from a study of T cell changes during pregnancy in multiple sclerosis. Using immunoSEQ multiplex PCR, the repertoire was profiled, and TCRdb retains in-frame clones only, with some absent. The sample records approximately 39,000 clones, around 90% being singletons. This CDR3 is built from 13 residues. V was clipped by 7 bases and J by 2 bases, with 15 bases between them. The V gene's germline CDR1 is SQVTM and CDR2 ANQGSEA. The receptor was derived from a female donor with multiple sclerosis, enrolled in a pregnancy study. V gene TRBV29-1 combines with J gene TRBJ2-7; TRBD2 might be the D (5 bases). Material: CD4+ T cells from peripheral blood mononuclear cells, obtained in the second trimester of pregnancy. The CDR3 loop reads CSALGLLPYEQYF. The CDR3 DNA sequence: TGCAGCGCACTCGGACTCCTCCCCTACGAGCAGTACTTC.